This passage covers 25 T cell receptor beta chains from one sample sequenced in a study of blood T cell repertoires in COVID-19. Sequencing was performed with immunoSEQ multiplex PCR; in TCRdb, only in-frame clones are kept and a portion is missing. The data contain approximately 110,000 clones, 90% of them seen just once; the ten biggest clones take up approximately 4.2%. The sample consisted of peripheral blood. Every receptor here comes from a woman aged 50 to 60 with acute or convalescent COVID-19.

The chain couples TRBV20-1 to TRBJ2-1, with TRBD2 identical over 10 bases. In germline, CDR1 is DFQATT, CDR2 SNEGSKA (reference sequence). Germline trimming cut 3 bases from V and 1 base from J; bases unmatched to any gene: 3. The CDR3 is made up of 15 amino acids. The CDR3 DNA follows: TGCAGTGCTAGTCGACTAGCGGGTTCCTACAATGAGCAGTTCTTC. As protein: CSASRLAGSYNEQFF.

This chain links TRBV5-1 with TRBJ1-4; D is unclear. This CDR3 is built from 14 residues. Deletions cut 0 bases from V and 5 bases from J, with 8 bases between. Germline CDR1 is SGHRS and CDR2 is YFSETQ. The CDR3 nucleotides are TGCGCCAGCAGCTTGGGCCGGTACAATGAAAAACTGTTTTTT. Its translation is CASSLGRYNEKLFF.

A single count supports this clone. The chain employs TRBV5-4 and TRBJ2-5; perhaps TRBD1 as D (6 bases). CDR3 length: 14 amino acids. Trimming stripped 4 bases from V and 2 bases from J, with 12 bases between. Germline assignment: CDR1 SGHNT and CDR2 YYREEE (reference sequence). CDR3 loop: CASSQVGQQETQYF. The CDR3 DNA reads as TGTGCCAGCAGCCAGGTCGGACAGCAAGAGACCCAGTACTTC.

V is TRBV18 and J is TRBJ1-2; D gene ambiguous. This CDR3 has 13 amino acids. Germline V gene lookup returns CDR1 KGHSH and CDR2 LQKENI. V was clipped by 1 base and J by 10 bases, with 13 bases between them. CDR3 bases: TGTGCCAGCTCACCACAAGGACTGAGGATCTACACCTTC. This sequence encodes CASSPQGLRIYTF.

The rearrangement joins TRBV4-1 to TRBJ1-1, with a weak D call TRBD1 (6 bases). Trimming left V 7 bases short and J 1 base short, with 19 bases between. Germline loops: CDR1 MGHRA, CDR2 YSYEKL. The CDR3 totals 16 residues. Written as DNA, the CDR3 is TGCGCCAGCACCCACGGGGGGCTCGGCACGAACACTGAAGCTTTCTTT. This encodes CASTHGGLGTNTEAFF.

The chain couples TRBV24-1 to TRBJ2-1; maybe TRBD1 (6 bases). From germline, CDR1 is KGHDR and CDR2 SFDVKD. V dropped 4 bases and J dropped 6 bases, with 12 bases sitting between them. The CDR3 sequence is 14 residues long. CDR3 sequence (DNA): TGTGCCACCAGTGAAACCGGGACACTCAATGAGCAGTTCTTC. Encoded protein: CATSETGTLNEQFF.

This rearrangement joins TRBV19 to TRBJ1-1, with D uncertain. Germline loops: CDR1 LNHDA, CDR2 SQIVND (reference sequence). The CDR3 length is 14 residues. V gave up 1 base and J gave up 0 bases, with 6 bases separating them. In DNA, the CDR3 is TGTGCCAGTAGTATAGCGAGAGTGAACACTGAAGCTTTCTTT. Translation: CASSIARVNTEAFF. The whole variable domain, remainder taken from reference TRBV19 and TRBJ1-1, is DGGITQSPKYLFRKEGQNVTLSCEQNLNHDAMYWYRQDPGQGLRLIYYSQIVNDFQKGDIAEGYSVSREKKESFPLTVTSAQKNPTAFYLCASSIARVNTEAFFGQGTRLTVV.

The rearrangement uses TRBV25-1 and TRBJ2-1; D possibly corresponds to TRBD2 (6 bases). The V end was cut by 2 bases, the J end by 0 bases, with 14 bases between. CDR3 length: 17 residues. CDR1 and CDR2 (germline): MGHDK, SYGVNS. The CDR3 protein is CASSEGRRGRSYNEQFF. The CDR3 nucleotides read TGTGCCAGCAGTGAAGGCCGGAGGGGACGCTCCTACAATGAGCAGTTCTTC.

The CDR3 region is CASSLLEGGKGTPGNTIYF. The CDR3 region has the DNA TGTGCCAGCAGTTTATTAGAGGGAGGGAAAGGCACACCTGGAAACACCATATATTTT. The V gene is TRBV27, the J gene TRBJ1-3; D is unresolved. Per germline, CDR1 MNHEY and CDR2 SMNVEV (reference sequence). Trimming took 1 base from V and 2 from J, leaving 21 bases between them. This CDR3 comprises 19 residues.

This chain connects TRBV11-3 to TRBJ2-1; possible D gene TRBD1, 6 bases. The germline V gene encodes CDR1 SGHNT and CDR2 YENEEA. With 5 bases removed from V and 8 bases from J, the gap between germline ends came to 10 bases. There are 12 residues in the CDR3. The CDR3 sequence: CASSKQGDEQFF. DNA of the CDR3: TGTGCCAGCAGCAAACAGGGCGATGAGCAGTTCTTC.

The rearrangement links TRBV19 to TRBJ2-1; tentative D call: TRBD1 (5 bases). The CDR3 extends over 11 amino acids. Germline-derived CDR1 and CDR2 are LNHDA and SQIVND (reference sequence). The V gene lost 10 bases and the J gene lost 4 bases, with 8 bases spanning the gap. CDR3 residues: CANRTYNEQFF. The CDR3 nucleotides are TGTGCCAACCGGACATACAATGAGCAGTTCTTC.

The genes are TRBV11-2 and TRBJ1-1; 7 bases fit TRBD1. Losses at the gene ends were 3 bases for V and 9 bases for J; bases not matched to a gene: 7. The CDR3 runs 13 residues. Germline loops: CDR1 SGHAT, CDR2 FQNNGV. The CDR3 spells CASSFNRDSQAFF. As DNA, the CDR3 is TGTGCCAGCAGCTTCAACCGGGACAGTCAAGCTTTCTTT.

The rearrangement joins TRBV6-1 to TRBJ2-3; 10 bases align to TRBD2. The CDR3 is made up of 16 amino acids. V gave up 2 bases and J gave up 1 base; unmatched junction bases: 3. The germline V gene has CDR1 MNHNS and CDR2 SASEGT. CDR3 region: CASSEPLAGGTDTQYF. In DNA form, the CDR3 reads TGTGCCAGCAGTGAACCTCTAGCGGGGGGCACAGATACGCAGTATTTT.

The chain uses TRBV2 and TRBJ2-7, with D possibly matching TRBD1 (6 bases). CDR3 length equals 13 residues. From germline, CDR1 is SNHLY and CDR2 FYNNEI. The germline V and J ends were trimmed by 4 bases and 4 bases, with 11 bases remaining between them. Here the CDR3 reads CASSVGQTYEQYF. DNA for the CDR3: TGTGCCAGCAGTGTCGGACAGACTTACGAGCAGTACTTC.

The chain recombines TRBV7-8 with TRBJ2-7; D is perhaps TRBD1 (5 bases). CDR3 size: 16 residues. CDR1 SGHVS and CDR2 FQNEAQ come from the germline V gene. V lost 4 bases, J lost 0 bases, and 16 bases lay in between. The CDR3 sequence is CASSYNPFRGSYEQYF. The CDR3, as DNA: TGTGCCAGCAGCTACAACCCTTTTAGGGGCTCCTACGAGCAGTACTTC. Together with reference TRBV7-8 and TRBJ2-7, the CDR3 gives the full variable domain: GAGVSQSPRYKVAKRGQDVALRCDPISGHVSLFWYQQALGQGPEFLTYFQNEAQLDKSGLPSDRFFAERPEGSVSTLKIQRTQQEDSAVYLCASSYNPFRGSYEQYFGPGTRLTVT.

This clone came up once. V and J are TRBV30 and TRBJ1-1; 7 positions match TRBD1. J was trimmed by 5 bases and V by 8 bases; bases with no gene match: 11. Germline V CDR1 and CDR2: GTSNPN, SVGIG (reference sequence). This CDR3 region has 13 residues. CDR3 sequence reads: CARTGQRTTEAFF. CDR3 bases: TGTGCCCGGACGGGACAGCGAACAACTGAAGCTTTCTTT.

The chain links TRBV20-1 to TRBJ1-2; D is uncertain. This CDR3 contains 14 residues. The V and J ends lost 3 bases and 1 base respectively, with 12 bases between them. Per germline, CDR1 DFQATT and CDR2 SNEGSKA (reference sequence). As DNA, the CDR3 is TGCAGTGCTAGTGAGGGCCAGAGTAACTATGGCTACACCTTC. Amino acid sequence: CSASEGQSNYGYTF.

J is TRBJ1-2 and V is TRBV28, with D maybe TRBD1 (5 bases). CDR1 MDHEN and CDR2 SYDVKM come from the germline V gene. V lost 8 bases, J lost 6 bases, and 19 bases lay in between. CDR3 length equals 14 residues. CDR3 in amino acids: CASQFDPRQNGYTF. CDR3 nucleotide sequence: TGTGCCAGCCAATTCGATCCACGACAGAATGGCTACACCTTC.

The V gene is TRBV10-3, the J gene TRBJ1-6; D may be TRBD1 (6 bases). Germline V gene lookup returns CDR1 ENHRY and CDR2 SYGVKD. The CDR3 consists of 15 residues. Trimming took 6 bases from V and 0 from J, leaving 9 bases between them. The CDR3 is CAISNRDSYNSPLHF. Here the CDR3 DNA reads TGTGCCATCAGCAACAGGGACTCCTATAATTCACCCCTCCACTTT.

The chain has TRBV7-9 and TRBJ2-7; 11 bases align to TRBD2. The length of the CDR3 is 18 residues. The germline gives CDR1 SEHNR, CDR2 FQNEAQ (reference sequence). With 5 bases clipped from V and 2 bases from J, the junction kept 14 bases outside the gene matches. The CDR3: CASSIGTSGRKGTYEQYF. The DNA of the CDR3 is TGTGCCAGCAGCATAGGGACTAGCGGTCGGAAGGGGACCTACGAGCAGTACTTC.

The rearrangement links TRBV28 to TRBJ2-7; 8 positions agree with TRBD2. Germline V gives CDR1 MDHEN, CDR2 SYDVKM. J was trimmed by 2 bases and V by 6 bases; bases with no gene match: 6. The CDR3 totals 14 residues. CDR3 DNA: TGTGCCAGCAGCGTAACTAGCGGCCCCTACGAGCAGTACTTC. Protein: CASSVTSGPYEQYF.

The chain couples TRBV28 to TRBJ1-1, with D possibly TRBD1 on 5 matching bases. The length of the CDR3 is 15 residues. The germline V gene encodes CDR1 MDHEN and CDR2 SYDVKM. Trimming removed 7 bases from V and 0 bases from J, with 15 bases in between. The CDR3 bases are TGTGCCAGCATGGGGTGGACACTCTTGAACACTGAAGCTTTCTTT. Translated: CASMGWTLLNTEAFF. Drawing the rest from reference TRBV28 and TRBJ1-1, the complete variable domain is DVKVTQSSRYLVKRTGEKVFLECVQDMDHENMFWYRQDPGLGLRLIYFSYDVKMKEKGDIPEGYSVSREKKERFSLILESASTNQTSMYLCASMGWTLLNTEAFFGQGTRLTVV.

This chain connects TRBV28 to TRBJ1-4, with 9 nucleotides matching TRBD1. The V gene end was trimmed by 5 bases and the J gene end by 8 bases; junction bases not matched to a gene: 9. Germline CDR1 and CDR2: MDHEN and SYDVKM. The CDR3 length is 15 residues. The CDR3 sequence: CASSLTGGAGEKLFF. The DNA for the CDR3 is TGTGCCAGCAGTCTTACAGGGGGCGCGGGCGAAAAACTGTTTTTT.

This clone has just one count. The chain links TRBV2 to TRBJ1-5, with D perhaps matching TRBD1 (5 bases). The CDR3 is 14 amino acids. V was trimmed by 6 bases and J by 1 base, leaving 10 bases between them. CDR1 is SNHLY, CDR2 FYNNEI, per germline. This chain's CDR3 is CASSSQGSNQPQHF. The DNA of the CDR3 is TGTGCCAGCAGCTCCCAGGGCAGCAATCAGCCCCAGCATTTT. Complete variable domain (other parts from reference TRBV2 and TRBJ1-5): EPEVTQTPSHQVTQMGQEVILRCVPISNHLYFYWYRQILGQKVEFLVSFYNNEISEKSEIFDDQFSVERPDGSNFTLKIRSTKLEDSAMYFCASSSQGSNQPQHFGDGTRLSIL.

The chain recombines TRBV7-9 with TRBJ2-7; possibly TRBD2 for D (6 bases). Looked up from germline, CDR1 is SEHNR and CDR2 is FQNEAQ (reference sequence). There are 14 residues in the CDR3. V gave up 2 bases and J gave up 5 bases, with 13 bases separating them. The CDR3 nucleotides read TGTGCCAGCAGCTTACCCAGGGAGGTGGACGAGCAGTACTTC. Translating gives CASSLPREVDEQYF.